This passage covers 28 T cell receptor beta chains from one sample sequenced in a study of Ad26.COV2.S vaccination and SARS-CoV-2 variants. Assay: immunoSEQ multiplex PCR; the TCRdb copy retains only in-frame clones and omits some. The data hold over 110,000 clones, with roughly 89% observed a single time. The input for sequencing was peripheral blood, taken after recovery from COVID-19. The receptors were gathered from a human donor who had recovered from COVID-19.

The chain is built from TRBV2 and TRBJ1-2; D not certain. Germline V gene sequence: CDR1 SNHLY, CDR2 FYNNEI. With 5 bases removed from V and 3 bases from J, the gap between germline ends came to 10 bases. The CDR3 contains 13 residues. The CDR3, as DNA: TGTGCCAGCAGTACCAGGATGTACTATGGCTACACCTTC. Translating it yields CASSTRMYYGYTF.

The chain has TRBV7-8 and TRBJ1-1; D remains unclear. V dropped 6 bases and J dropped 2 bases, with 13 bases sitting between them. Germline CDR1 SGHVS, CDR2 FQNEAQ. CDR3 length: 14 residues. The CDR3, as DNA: TGTGCCAGCAGTACTAGCAGAGCAAACACTGAAGCTTTCTTT. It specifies CASSTSRANTEAFF. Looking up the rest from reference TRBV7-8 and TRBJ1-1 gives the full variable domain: GAGVSQSPRYKVAKRGQDVALRCDPISGHVSLFWYQQALGQGPEFLTYFQNEAQLDKSGLPSDRFFAERPEGSVSTLKIQRTQQEDSAVYLCASSTSRANTEAFFGQGTRLTVV.

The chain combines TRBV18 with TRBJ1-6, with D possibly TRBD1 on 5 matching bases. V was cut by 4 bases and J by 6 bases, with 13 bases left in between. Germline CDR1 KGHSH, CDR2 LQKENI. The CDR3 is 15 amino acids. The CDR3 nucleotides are TGTGCCAGCTCACTCCCTCAGGGAGGTAATTCACCCCTCCACTTT. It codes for CASSLPQGGNSPLHF.

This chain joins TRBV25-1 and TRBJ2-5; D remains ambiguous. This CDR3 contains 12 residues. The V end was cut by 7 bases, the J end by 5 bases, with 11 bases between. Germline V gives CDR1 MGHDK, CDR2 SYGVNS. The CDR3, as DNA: TGTGCCAGCACAGGCGTTCAGGAGACCCAGTACTTC. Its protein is CASTGVQETQYF.

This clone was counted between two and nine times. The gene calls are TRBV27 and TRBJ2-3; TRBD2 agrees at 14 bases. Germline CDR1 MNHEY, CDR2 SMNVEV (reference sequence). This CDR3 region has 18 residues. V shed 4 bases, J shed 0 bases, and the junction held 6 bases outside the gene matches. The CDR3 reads CASSSPGTSGGSTDTQYF. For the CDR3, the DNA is TGTGCCAGCAGTTCTCCCGGGACTAGCGGGGGAAGCACAGATACGCAGTATTTT.

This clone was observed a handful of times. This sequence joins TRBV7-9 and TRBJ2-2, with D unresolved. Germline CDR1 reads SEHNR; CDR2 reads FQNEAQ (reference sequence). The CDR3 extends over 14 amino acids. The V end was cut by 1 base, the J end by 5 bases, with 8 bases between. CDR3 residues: CASSLDTTTGELFF. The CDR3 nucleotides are TGTGCCAGCAGCTTAGATACTACTACCGGGGAGCTGTTTTTT.

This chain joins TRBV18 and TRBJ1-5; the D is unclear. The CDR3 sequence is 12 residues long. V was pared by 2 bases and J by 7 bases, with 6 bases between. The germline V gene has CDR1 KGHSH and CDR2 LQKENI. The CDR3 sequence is CASSPDGQPQHF. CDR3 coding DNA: TGTGCCAGCTCACCAGACGGGCAGCCCCAGCATTTT.

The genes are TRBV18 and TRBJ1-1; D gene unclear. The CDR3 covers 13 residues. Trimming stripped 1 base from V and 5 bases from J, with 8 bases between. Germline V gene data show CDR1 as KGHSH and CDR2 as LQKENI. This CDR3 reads CASSPRRWTEAFF. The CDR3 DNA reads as TGTGCCAGCTCACCACGTCGGTGGACTGAAGCTTTCTTT.

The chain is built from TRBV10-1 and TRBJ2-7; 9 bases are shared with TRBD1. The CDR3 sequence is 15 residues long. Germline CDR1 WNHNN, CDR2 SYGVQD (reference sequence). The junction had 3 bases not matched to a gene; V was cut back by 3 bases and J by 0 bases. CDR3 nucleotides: TGCGCCAGCAGTGAAGGGACAGGGAGCTCCTACGAGCAGTACTTC. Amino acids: CASSEGTGSSYEQYF.

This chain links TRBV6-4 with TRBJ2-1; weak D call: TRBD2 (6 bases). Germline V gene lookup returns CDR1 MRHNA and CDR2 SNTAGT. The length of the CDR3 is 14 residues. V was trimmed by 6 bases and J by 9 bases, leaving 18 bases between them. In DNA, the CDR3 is TGTGCCAGCAGAACTGTGGAGGGGCGGGGTGAGCAGTTCTTC. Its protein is CASRTVEGRGEQFF.

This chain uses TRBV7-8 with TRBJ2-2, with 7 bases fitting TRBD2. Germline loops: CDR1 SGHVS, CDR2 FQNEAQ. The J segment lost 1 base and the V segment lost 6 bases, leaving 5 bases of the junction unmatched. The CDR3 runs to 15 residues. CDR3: CASSGRGKNTGELFF. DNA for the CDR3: TGTGCCAGCAGTGGGCGGGGGAAGAACACCGGGGAGCTGTTTTTT.

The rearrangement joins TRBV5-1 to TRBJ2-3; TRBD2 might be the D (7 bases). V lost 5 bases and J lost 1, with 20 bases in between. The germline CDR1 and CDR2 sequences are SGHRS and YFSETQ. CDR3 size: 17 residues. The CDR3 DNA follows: TGCGCCAGCAGTCCTGACGGGGGGCGGGTCGGCACAGATACGCAGTATTTT. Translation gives CASSPDGGRVGTDTQYF.

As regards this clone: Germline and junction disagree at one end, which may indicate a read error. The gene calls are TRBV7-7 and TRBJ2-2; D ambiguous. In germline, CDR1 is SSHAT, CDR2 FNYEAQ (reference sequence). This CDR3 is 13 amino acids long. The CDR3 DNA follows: TGTGCTAGCAGCTCCACGAACACCGGGGAGCTGTTTTTT. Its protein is CASSSTNTGELFF.

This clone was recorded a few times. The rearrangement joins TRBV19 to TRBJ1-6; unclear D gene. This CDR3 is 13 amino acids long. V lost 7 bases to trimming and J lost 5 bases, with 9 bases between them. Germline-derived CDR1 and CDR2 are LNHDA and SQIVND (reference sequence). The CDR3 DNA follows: TGTGCCAGTAACGAAATCCATAATTCACCCCTCCACTTT. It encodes CASNEIHNSPLHF. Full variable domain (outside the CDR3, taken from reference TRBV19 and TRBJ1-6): DGGITQSPKYLFRKEGQNVTLSCEQNLNHDAMYWYRQDPGQGLRLIYYSQIVNDFQKGDIAEGYSVSREKKESFPLTVTSAQKNPTAFYLCASNEIHNSPLHFGNGTRLTVT.

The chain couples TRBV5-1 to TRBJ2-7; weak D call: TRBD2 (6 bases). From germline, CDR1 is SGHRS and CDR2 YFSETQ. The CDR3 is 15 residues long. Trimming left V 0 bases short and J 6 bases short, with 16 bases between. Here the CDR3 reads CASSLVGLYGGEQYF. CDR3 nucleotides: TGCGCCAGCAGCTTGGTGGGGCTTTACGGGGGCGAGCAGTACTTC.

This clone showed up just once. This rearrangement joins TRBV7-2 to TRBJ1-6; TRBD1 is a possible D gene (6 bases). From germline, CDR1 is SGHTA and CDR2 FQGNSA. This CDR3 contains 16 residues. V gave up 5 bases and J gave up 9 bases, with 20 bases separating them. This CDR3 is CASSLALGQRASPLHF. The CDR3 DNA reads TGTGCCAGCAGCCTCGCCCTTGGACAGAGGGCTTCACCCCTCCACTTT.

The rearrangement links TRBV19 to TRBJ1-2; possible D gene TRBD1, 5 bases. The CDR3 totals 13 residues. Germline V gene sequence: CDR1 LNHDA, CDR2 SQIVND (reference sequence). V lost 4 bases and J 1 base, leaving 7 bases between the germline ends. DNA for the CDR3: TGTGCCAGTAGTACAGGGTATAACTATGGCTACACCTTC. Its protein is CASSTGYNYGYTF.

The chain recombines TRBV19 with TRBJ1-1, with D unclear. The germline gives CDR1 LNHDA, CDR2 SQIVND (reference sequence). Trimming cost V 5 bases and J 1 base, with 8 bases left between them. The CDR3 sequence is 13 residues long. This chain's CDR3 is CASSLSENTEAFF. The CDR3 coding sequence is TGTGCCAGTAGTCTGTCCGAGAACACTGAAGCTTTCTTT.

CDR3 residues: CASSTSGGSTEAFF. The CDR3 DNA sequence: TGTGCCAGCTCGACCAGTGGGGGAAGCACTGAAGCTTTCTTT. This sequence joins TRBV18 and TRBJ1-1, with a possible D match to TRBD1 (5 bases). Germline V lookup: CDR1 KGHSH, CDR2 LQKENI. The CDR3 length is 14 residues. V lost 6 bases and J 4 bases, leaving 15 bases between the germline ends.

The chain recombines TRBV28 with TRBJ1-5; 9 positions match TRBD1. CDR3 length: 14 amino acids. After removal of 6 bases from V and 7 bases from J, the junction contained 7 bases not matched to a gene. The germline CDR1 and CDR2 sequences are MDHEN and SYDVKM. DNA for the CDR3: TGTGCCAGCAGAAGGGACAGGGACTTACAGCCCCAGCATTTT. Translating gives CASRRDRDLQPQHF.

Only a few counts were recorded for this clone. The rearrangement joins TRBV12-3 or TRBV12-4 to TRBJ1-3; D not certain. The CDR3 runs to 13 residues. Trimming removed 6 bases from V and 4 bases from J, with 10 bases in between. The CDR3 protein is CASRRDGGNTIYF. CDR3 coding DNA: TGTGCCAGCAGGCGAGATGGGGGAAACACCATATATTTT.

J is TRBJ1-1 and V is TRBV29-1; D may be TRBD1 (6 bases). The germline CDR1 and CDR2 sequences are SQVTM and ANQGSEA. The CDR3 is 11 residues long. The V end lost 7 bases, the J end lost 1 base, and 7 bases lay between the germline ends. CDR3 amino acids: CSEGGNTEAFF. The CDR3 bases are TGCAGCGAGGGGGGGAACACTGAAGCTTTCTTT.

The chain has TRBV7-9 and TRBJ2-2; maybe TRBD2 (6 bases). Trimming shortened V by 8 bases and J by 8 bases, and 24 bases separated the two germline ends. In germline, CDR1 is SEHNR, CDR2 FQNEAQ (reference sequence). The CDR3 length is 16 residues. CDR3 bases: TGTGCCAGCGGGCTTGGCGGGTCTAGCGCCTGGGGGGAGCTGTTTTTT. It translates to CASGLGGSSAWGELFF.

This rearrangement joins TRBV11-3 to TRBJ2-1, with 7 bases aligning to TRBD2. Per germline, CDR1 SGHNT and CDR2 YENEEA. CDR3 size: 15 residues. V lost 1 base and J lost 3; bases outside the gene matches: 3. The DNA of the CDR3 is TGTGCCAGCAGCTTAGCTAGCGGAGACTACAATGAGCAGTTCTTC. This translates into CASSLASGDYNEQFF.

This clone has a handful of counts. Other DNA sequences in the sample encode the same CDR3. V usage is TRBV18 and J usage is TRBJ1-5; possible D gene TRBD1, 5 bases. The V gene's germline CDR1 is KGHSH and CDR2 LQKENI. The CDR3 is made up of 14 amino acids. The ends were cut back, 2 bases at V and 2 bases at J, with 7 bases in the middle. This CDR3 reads CASSPGGGNQPQHF. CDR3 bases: TGTGCCAGCTCACCAGGAGGGGGCAATCAGCCCCAGCATTTT.

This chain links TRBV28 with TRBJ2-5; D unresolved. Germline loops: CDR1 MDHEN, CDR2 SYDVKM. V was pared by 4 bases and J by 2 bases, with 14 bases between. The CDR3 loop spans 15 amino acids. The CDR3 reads CASSWMDEIQETQYF. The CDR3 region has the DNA TGTGCCAGCAGTTGGATGGACGAAATACAAGAGACCCAGTACTTC.

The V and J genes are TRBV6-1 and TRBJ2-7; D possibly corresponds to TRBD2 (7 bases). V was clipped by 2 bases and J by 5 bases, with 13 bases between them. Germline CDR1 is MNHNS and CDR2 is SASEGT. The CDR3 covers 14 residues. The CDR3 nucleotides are TGTGCCAGCAGTGAAATCCCGGGGGGCAACGAGCAGTACTTC. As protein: CASSEIPGGNEQYF.

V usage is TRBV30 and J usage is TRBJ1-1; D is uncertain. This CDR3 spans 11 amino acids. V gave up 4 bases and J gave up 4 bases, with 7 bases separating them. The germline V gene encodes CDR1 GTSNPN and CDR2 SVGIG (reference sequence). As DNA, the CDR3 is TGTGCCTGGACCCTAGGCACTGAAGCTTTCTTT. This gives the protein CAWTLGTEAFF.